This T cell receptor (beta chain) was identified in a study of blood T cells in healthy people across ages. Together with a sample-barcoded 5' primer, a J-beta primer mix was included in a second PCR lasting about 6 to 12 cycles. Each cDNA molecule was tagged by a template-switch adaptor with 12 random nucleotides. From the 5' RACE reads, TCRdb called clonotypes with MiXCR, one entry per CDR3 protein. The data show some 930,000 distinct CDR3 sequences, almost 30% seen once. This clonotype has a handful of counts. The same sample was also studied in work on T cells of mothers and their children. As that report states: Detection yielded no persistent microchimeric T cell clones.

The sequencing sample was made of blood. The sequence was obtained from a woman in her thirties or forties in good health.

The CDR3 here is CASSPAGGNYNEQFF. The CDR3 bases are TGCGCCAGCAGCCCTGCGGGGGGCAACTACAATGAGCAGTTCTTC. This chain uses TRBV4-1 with TRBJ2-1, with 8 bases lining up with TRBD2. Germline CDR1 reads MGHRA; CDR2 reads YSYEKL. The CDR3 loop spans 15 amino acids. Trimming removed 4 bases from V and 3 bases from J; junction bases left unmatched: 5.